This T cell receptor beta chain emerged from a study of CD8+ T cells in alopecia areata. On the study more broadly: Administration of oral tofacitinib to treated patients was at 5 to 10 mg twice daily. It was 6 to 18 months of tofacitinib, and then there were 6 months off drug. Study-wide results and limits: Between patients, shared TCR sequences were less clear than in mice. This was possibly due in part to HLA diversity in the patient population.

This CDR3 region has 11 residues. The J segment lost 5 bases and the V segment lost 4 bases, leaving 1 base of the junction unmatched. The germline V gene has CDR1 SQVTM and CDR2 ANQGSEA. cDNA prepared by RNA extraction and subsequent reverse transcription served as the template for sequencing. Libraries were prepared by immunoSEQ multiplex PCR; TCRdb keeps only in-frame clonotypes and omits some of them. Of 95,000 to 110,000 clones listed, around 84% were seen once; the top ten hold roughly 23%. Comments on this clone: Its antigen is as yet unknown.

The treatment here: oral pan-JAK inhibitor, 5-10 mg twice daily. Sorting of CD4+ and CD8+ T cells was performed on PBMCs. The chain combines TRBV29-1 with TRBJ1-2; 7 nucleotides match TRBD1. The clonotype originates from a human donor with alopecia areata. The sequenced sample was CD8+ T cells sorted from blood, obtained at week 24, from a patient treated with tofacitinib. The CDR3 sequence: CSVGRGYGYTF. The DNA of the CDR3 is TGCAGCGTTGGCAGGGGGTATGGCTACACCTTC.